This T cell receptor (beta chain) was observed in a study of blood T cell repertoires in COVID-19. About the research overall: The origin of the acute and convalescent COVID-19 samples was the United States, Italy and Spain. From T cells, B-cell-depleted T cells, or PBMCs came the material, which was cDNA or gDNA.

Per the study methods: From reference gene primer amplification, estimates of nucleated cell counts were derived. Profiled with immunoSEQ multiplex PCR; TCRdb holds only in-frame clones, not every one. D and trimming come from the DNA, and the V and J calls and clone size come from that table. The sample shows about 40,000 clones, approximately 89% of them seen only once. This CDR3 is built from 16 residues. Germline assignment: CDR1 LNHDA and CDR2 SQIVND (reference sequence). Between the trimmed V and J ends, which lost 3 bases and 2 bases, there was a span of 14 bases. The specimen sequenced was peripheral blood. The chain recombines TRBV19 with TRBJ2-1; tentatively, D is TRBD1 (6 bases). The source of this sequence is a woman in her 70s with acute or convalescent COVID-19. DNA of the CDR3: TGTGCCAGTAGTATTTCCTCAGGGGCCCCCTACAATGAGCAGTTCTTC. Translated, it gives CASSISSGAPYNEQFF.